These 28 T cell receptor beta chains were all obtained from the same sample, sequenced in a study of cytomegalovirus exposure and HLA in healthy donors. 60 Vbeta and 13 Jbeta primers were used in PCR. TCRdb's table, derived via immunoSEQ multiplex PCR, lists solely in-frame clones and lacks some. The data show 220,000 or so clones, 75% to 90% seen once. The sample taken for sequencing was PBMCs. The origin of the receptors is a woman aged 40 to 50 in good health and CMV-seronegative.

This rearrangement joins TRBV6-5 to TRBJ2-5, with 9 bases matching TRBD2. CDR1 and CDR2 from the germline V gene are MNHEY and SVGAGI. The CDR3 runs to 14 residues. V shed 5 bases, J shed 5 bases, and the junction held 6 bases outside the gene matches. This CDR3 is CASSPQTSGETQYF. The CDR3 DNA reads TGTGCCAGCAGTCCTCAGACTAGCGGCGAGACCCAGTACTTC.

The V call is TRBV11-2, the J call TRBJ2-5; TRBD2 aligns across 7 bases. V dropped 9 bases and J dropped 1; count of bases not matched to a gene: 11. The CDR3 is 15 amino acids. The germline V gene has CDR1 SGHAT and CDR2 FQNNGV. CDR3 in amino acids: CASNQRGGLQETQYF. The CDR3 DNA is TGTGCCAGTAACCAGCGGGGCGGGCTCCAAGAGACCCAGTACTTC.

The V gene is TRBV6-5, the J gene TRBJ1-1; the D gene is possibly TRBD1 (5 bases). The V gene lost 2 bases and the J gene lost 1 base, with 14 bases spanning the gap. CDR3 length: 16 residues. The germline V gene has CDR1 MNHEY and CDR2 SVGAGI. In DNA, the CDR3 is TGTGCCAGCAGTTACCTCCGGACAAGCCCGAACACTGAAGCTTTCTTT. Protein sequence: CASSYLRTSPNTEAFF.

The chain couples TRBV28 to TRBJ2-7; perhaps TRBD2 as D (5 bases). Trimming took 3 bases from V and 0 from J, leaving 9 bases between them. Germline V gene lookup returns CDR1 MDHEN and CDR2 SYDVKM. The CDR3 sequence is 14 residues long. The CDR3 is CASSFLGDSYEQYF. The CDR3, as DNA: TGTGCCAGCAGTTTCCTCGGGGACTCCTACGAGCAGTACTTC.

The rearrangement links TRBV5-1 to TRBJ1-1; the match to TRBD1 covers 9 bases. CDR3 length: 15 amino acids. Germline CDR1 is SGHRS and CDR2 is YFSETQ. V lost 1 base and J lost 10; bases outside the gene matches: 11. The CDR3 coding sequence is TGCGCCAGCAGCTTGAACACCGGGACAGGGCCGGGAGCTTTCTTT. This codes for CASSLNTGTGPGAFF.

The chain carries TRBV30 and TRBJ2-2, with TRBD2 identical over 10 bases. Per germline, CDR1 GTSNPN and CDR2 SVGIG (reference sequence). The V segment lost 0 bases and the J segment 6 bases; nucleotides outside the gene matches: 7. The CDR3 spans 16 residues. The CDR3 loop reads CAWSVLGLAGAGELFF. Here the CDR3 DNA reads TGTGCCTGGAGTGTACTCGGGCTAGCGGGAGCCGGGGAGCTGTTTTTT.

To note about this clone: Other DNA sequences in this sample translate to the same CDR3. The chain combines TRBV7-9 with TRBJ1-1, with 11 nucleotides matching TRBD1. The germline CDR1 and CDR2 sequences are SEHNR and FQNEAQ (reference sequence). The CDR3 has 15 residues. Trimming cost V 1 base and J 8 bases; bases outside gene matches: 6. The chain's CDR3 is CASSLVGQGATEAFF. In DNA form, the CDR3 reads TGTGCCAGCAGCTTAGTCGGACAGGGGGCTACCGAAGCTTTCTTT.

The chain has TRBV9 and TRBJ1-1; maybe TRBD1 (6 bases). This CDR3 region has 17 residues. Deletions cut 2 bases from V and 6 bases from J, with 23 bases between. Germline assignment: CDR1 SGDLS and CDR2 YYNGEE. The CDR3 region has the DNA TGTGCCAGCAGCGTTAGGCCATTACAGGGTGGTATAGCTGAAGCTTTCTTT. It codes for CASSVRPLQGGIAEAFF.

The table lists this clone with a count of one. DNA of the CDR3: TGTGCCAGCAGCCTCGGGACAATCCACGAGCAGTACTTC. As protein: CASSLGTIHEQYF. The rearrangement joins TRBV5-6 to TRBJ2-7, with D possibly matching TRBD1 (6 bases). Germline lookup yields CDR1 SGHDT and CDR2 YYEEEE. This CDR3 is built from 13 residues. V lost 4 bases and J 5 bases, leaving 13 bases between the germline ends.

This CDR3 is CASSSERTSYNEQFF. The DNA of the CDR3 is TGTGCCAGCAGTTCGGAGCGGACGTCCTACAATGAGCAGTTCTTC. The chain combines TRBV6-6 with TRBJ2-1; tentatively, D is TRBD2 (5 bases). CDR3 size: 15 residues. Looked up from germline, CDR1 is MNHNY and CDR2 is SVGAGI (reference sequence). The V gene lost 4 bases and the J gene lost 1 base, with 11 bases spanning the gap.

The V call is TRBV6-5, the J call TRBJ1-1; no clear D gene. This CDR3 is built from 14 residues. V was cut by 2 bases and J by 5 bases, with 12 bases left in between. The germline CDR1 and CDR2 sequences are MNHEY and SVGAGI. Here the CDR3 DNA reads TGTGCCAGCAGTTACGGTCCGGGAAGTACTGAAGCTTTCTTT. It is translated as CASSYGPGSTEAFF.

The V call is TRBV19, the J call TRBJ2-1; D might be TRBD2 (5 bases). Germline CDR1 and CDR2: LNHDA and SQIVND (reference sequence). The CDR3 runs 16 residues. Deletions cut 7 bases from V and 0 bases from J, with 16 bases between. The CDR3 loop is CASTPATRSSYNEQFF. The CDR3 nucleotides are TGTGCCAGTACCCCAGCTACTAGGAGCTCCTACAATGAGCAGTTCTTC. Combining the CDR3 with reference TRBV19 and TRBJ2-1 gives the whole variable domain DGGITQSPKYLFRKEGQNVTLSCEQNLNHDAMYWYRQDPGQGLRLIYYSQIVNDFQKGDIAEGYSVSREKKESFPLTVTSAQKNPTAFYLCASTPATRSSYNEQFFGPGTRLTVL.

The CDR3 is CASNGQGRRETQYF. The CDR3 DNA reads as TGTGCCAGCAACGGGCAGGGGAGACGAGAGACCCAGTACTTC. The rearrangement links TRBV2 to TRBJ2-5, with D maybe TRBD1 (6 bases). Germline V gene data show CDR1 as SNHLY and CDR2 as FYNNEI. CDR3 length: 14 amino acids. Trimming shortened V by 7 bases and J by 4 bases, and 16 bases separated the two germline ends.

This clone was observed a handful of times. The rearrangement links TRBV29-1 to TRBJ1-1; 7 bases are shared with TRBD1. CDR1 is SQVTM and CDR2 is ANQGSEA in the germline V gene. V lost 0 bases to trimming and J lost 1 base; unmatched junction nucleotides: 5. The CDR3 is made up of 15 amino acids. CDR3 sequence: CSVEEGRGQNTEAFF. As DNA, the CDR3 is TGCAGCGTTGAAGAAGGTAGGGGGCAGAACACTGAAGCTTTCTTT.

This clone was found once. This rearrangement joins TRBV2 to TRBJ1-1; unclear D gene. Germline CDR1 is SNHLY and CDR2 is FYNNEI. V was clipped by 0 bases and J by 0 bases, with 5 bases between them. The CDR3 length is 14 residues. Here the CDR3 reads CASSEAYMNTEAFF. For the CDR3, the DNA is TGTGCCAGCAGTGAAGCGTATATGAACACTGAAGCTTTCTTT.

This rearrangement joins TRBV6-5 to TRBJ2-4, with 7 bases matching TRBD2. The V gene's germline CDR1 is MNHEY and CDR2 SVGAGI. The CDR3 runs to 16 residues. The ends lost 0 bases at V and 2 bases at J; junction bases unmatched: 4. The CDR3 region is CASSYSLGRTKNIQYF. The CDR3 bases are TGTGCCAGCAGTTACTCGCTCGGGAGGACCAAAAACATTCAGTACTTC.

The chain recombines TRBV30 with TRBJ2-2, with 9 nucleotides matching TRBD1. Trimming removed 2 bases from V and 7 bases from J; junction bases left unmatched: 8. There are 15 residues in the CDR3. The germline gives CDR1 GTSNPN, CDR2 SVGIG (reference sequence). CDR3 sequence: CAWSFGTGRGGELFF. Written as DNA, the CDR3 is TGTGCCTGGAGTTTTGGGACAGGGCGCGGCGGGGAGCTGTTTTTT.

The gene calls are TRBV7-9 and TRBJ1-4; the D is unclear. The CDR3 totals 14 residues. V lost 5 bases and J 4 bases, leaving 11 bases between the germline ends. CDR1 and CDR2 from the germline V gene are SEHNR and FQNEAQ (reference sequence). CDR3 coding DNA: TGTGCCAGCAGCACCTCAGGCTTTAATGAAAAACTGTTTTTT. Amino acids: CASSTSGFNEKLFF.

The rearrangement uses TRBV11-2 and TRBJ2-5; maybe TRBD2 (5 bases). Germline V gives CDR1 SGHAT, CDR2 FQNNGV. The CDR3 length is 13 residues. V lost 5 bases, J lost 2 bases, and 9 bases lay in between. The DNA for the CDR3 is TGTGCCAGCAGCGTGAGGGTACAAGAGACCCAGTACTTC. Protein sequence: CASSVRVQETQYF.

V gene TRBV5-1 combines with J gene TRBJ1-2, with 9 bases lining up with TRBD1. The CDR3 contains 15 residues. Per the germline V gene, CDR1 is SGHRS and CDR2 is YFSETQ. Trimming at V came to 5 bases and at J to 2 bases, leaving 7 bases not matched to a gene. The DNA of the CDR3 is TGCGCCAGCAGGGGAGAGGACAGGGGAAACTATGGCTACACCTTC. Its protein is CASRGEDRGNYGYTF.

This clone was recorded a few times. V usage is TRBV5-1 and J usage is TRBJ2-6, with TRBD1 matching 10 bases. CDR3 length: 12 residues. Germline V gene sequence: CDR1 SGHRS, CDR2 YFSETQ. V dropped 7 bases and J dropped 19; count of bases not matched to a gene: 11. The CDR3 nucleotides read TGCGCCAGCGGGAAGACAGGGGGCGAAGTAACTTTC. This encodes CASGKTGGEVTF.

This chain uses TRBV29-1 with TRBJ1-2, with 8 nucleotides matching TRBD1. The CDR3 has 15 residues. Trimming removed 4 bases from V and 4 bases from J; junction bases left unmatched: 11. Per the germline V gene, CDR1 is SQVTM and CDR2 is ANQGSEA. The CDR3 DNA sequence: TGCAGCGTTGCGACCTGGACAGGGTTGGTCTATGGCTACACCTTC. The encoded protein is CSVATWTGLVYGYTF.

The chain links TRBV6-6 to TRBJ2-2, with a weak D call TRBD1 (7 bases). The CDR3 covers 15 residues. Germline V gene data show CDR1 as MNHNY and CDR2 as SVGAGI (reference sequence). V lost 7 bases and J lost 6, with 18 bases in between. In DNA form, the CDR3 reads TGTGCCAGCACCTCAGGGGGGAGAGGGGCCGGGGAGCTGTTTTTT. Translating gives CASTSGGRGAGELFF.

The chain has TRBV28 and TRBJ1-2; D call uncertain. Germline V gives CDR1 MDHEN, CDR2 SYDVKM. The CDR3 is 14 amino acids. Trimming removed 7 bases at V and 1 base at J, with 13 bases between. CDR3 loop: CASTVEGLNYGYTF. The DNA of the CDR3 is TGTGCCAGCACTGTGGAGGGCCTTAACTATGGCTACACCTTC.

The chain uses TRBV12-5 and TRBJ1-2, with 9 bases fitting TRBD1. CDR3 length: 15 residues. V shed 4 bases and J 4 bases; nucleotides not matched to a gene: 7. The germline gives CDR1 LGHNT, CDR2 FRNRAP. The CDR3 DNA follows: TGTGCTAGTGGTTCTGGGACAGGGTTTTCCTATGGCTACACCTTC. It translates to CASGSGTGFSYGYTF.

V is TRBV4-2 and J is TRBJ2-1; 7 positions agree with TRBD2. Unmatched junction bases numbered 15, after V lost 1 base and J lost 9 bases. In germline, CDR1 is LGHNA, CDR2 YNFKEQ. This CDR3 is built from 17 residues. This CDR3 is CASSQGGWAGEQSEQFF. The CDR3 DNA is TGTGCCAGCAGCCAAGGCGGATGGGCGGGAGAGCAAAGTGAGCAGTTCTTC.

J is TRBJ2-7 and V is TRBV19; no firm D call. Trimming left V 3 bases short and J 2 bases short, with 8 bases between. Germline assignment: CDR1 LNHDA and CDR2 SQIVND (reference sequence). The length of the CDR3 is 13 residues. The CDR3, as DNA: TGTGCCAGTAGTATTGCGACAACCTACGAGCAGTACTTC. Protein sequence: CASSIATTYEQYF.

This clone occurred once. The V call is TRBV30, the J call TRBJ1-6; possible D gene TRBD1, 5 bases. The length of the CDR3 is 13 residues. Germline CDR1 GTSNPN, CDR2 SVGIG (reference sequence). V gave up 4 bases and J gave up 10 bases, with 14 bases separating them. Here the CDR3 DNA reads TGTGCCTGGAAAAGGGATGGGGGGTCACCCCTCCACTTT. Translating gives CAWKRDGGSPLHF.